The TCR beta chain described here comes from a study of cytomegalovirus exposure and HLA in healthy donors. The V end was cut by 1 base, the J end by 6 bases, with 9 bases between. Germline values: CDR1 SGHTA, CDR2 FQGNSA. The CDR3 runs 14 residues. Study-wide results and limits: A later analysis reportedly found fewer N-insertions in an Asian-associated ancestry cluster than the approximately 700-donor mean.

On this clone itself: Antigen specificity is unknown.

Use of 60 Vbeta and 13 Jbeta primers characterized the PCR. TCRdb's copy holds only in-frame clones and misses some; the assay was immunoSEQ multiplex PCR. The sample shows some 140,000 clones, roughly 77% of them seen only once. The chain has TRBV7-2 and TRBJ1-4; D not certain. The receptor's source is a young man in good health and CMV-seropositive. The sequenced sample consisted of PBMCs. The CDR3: CASSLVAEYEKLFF. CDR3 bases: TGTGCCAGCAGCTTAGTGGCAGAATATGAAAAACTGTTTTTT.